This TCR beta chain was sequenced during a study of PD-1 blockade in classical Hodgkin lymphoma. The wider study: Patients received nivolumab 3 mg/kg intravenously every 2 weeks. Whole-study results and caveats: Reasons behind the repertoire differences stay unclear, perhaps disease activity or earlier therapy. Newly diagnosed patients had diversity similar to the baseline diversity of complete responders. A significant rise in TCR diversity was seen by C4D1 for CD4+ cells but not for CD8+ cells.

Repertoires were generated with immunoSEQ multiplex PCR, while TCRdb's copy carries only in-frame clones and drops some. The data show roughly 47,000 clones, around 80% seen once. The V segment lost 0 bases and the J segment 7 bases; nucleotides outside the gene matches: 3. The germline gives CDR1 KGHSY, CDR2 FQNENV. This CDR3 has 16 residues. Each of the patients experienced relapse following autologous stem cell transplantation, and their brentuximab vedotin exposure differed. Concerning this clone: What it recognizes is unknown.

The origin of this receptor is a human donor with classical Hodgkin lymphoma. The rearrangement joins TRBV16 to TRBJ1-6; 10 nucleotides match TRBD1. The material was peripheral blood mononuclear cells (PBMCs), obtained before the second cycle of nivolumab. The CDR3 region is CASSQSWDRGNSPLHF. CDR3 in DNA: TGTGCCAGCAGCCAATCATGGGACAGGGGAAATTCACCCCTCCACTTT. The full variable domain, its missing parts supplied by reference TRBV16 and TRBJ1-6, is GEEVAQTPKHLVRGEGQKAKLYCAPIKGHSYVFWYQQVLKNEFKFLISFQNENVFDETGMPKERFSAKCLPNSPCSLEIQATKLEDSAVYFCASSQSWDRGNSPLHFGNGTRLTVT.